These 28 T cell receptor beta chains were sequenced from one sample in a study of cytomegalovirus exposure and HLA in healthy donors. Vbeta (60) and Jbeta (13) primers were used in the PCR. TCRdb's copy holds only in-frame clones and misses some; the assay was immunoSEQ multiplex PCR. The table shows around 98,000 clones, with approximately 79% occurring only once. The sample was PBMCs. Receptor source: a middle-aged woman in good health and CMV-seronegative.

This rearrangement joins TRBV9 to TRBJ1-5, with unresolved D. This CDR3 contains 15 residues. Trimming pared 3 bases from V and 0 bases from J, leaving 10 bases between. CDR1 is SGDLS and CDR2 is YYNGEE in the germline V gene. The CDR3 region is CASSARLDSNQPQHF. CDR3 sequence (DNA): TGTGCCAGCAGCGCGCGACTAGATAGCAATCAGCCCCAGCATTTT. Together with reference TRBV9 and TRBJ1-5, the CDR3 gives the full variable domain: DSGVTQTPKHLITATGQRVTLRCSPRSGDLSVYWYQQSLDQGLQFLIQYYNGEERAKGNILERFSAQQFPDLHSELNLSSLELGDSALYFCASSARLDSNQPQHFGDGTRLSIL.

This clone has a single count. The chain uses TRBV5-8 and TRBJ2-5; no reliable D call. Germline V gene lookup returns CDR1 SGHTS and CDR2 YDEGEE. V dropped 1 base and J dropped 1 base, with 8 bases sitting between them. This CDR3 region has 14 residues. CDR3 DNA sequence: TGTGCCAGCAGCTTGTCTTCCAGCCAAGAGACCCAGTACTTC. The encoded protein is CASSLSSSQETQYF.

The CDR3 DNA sequence: TGTGCCAGCAGCGTCAGGTCGTCGGGGGGCTACACCTTC. It is translated as CASSVRSSGGYTF. The chain links TRBV5-5 to TRBJ1-2; D gene ambiguous. The CDR3 consists of 13 residues. With 4 bases removed from V and 8 bases from J, the gap between germline ends came to 15 bases. CDR1 and CDR2 from the germline V gene are SGHKS and YYEKEE (reference sequence).

The J gene is TRBJ1-6, the V gene TRBV5-4, with D possibly matching TRBD1 (6 bases). The CDR3 has 15 residues. CDR1 and CDR2 from the germline V gene are SGHNT and YYREEE (reference sequence). Trimming stripped 4 bases from V and 0 bases from J, with 8 bases between. The CDR3 loop reads CASSTQGSYNSPLHF. For the CDR3, the DNA is TGTGCCAGCAGCACACAGGGCTCCTATAATTCACCCCTCCACTTT. Looking up the rest from reference TRBV5-4 and TRBJ1-6 gives the full variable domain: ETGVTQSPTHLIKTRGQQVTLRCSSQSGHNTVSWYQQALGQGPQFIFQYYREEENGRGNFPPRFSGLQFPNYSSELNVNALELDDSALYLCASSTQGSYNSPLHFGNGTRLTVT.

This clone appeared a few times. This sequence joins TRBV4-2 and TRBJ2-1; weak D call: TRBD1 (5 bases). Trimming cost V 2 bases and J 0 bases, with 17 bases left between them. The CDR3 totals 18 residues. Germline V lookup: CDR1 LGHNA, CDR2 YNFKEQ. The CDR3 sequence: CASSQLVRGRSSYNEQFF. For the CDR3, the DNA is TGTGCCAGCAGCCAACTGGTTAGGGGCCGAAGCTCCTACAATGAGCAGTTCTTC.

The rearrangement links TRBV27 to TRBJ1-1; 9 bases match TRBD1. The CDR3 totals 13 residues. The germline gives CDR1 MNHEY, CDR2 SMNVEV (reference sequence). The V and J ends lost 3 bases and 12 bases, in that order; junction bases with no gene match: 8. The DNA of the CDR3 is TGTGCCAGCAGTTTTCGGGACAGGGTAACTCCTTTCTTT. It encodes CASSFRDRVTPFF.

This rearrangement joins TRBV2 to TRBJ1-4; the D gene is possibly TRBD1 (6 bases). V lost 8 bases and J lost 0, with 19 bases in between. The germline CDR1 and CDR2 sequences are SNHLY and FYNNEI. This CDR3 spans 17 amino acids. CDR3 residues: CASRRTEIYATNEKLFF. In DNA, the CDR3 is TGTGCCAGCCGCCGGACAGAGATTTATGCAACTAATGAAAAACTGTTTTTT. The full variable domain, completed using reference TRBV2 and TRBJ1-4, is EPEVTQTPSHQVTQMGQEVILRCVPISNHLYFYWYRQILGQKVEFLVSFYNNEISEKSEIFDDQFSVERPDGSNFTLKIRSTKLEDSAMYFCASRRTEIYATNEKLFFGSGTQLSVL.

This clone appeared a few times. The V gene is TRBV20-1, the J gene TRBJ2-1; D unclear. V gave up 5 bases and J gave up 7 bases, with 9 bases separating them. The CDR3 spans 11 residues. In germline, CDR1 is DFQATT, CDR2 SNEGSKA (reference sequence). CDR3 amino acids: CSAVPLNEQFF. The CDR3 DNA follows: TGCAGTGCTGTCCCACTTAATGAGCAGTTCTTC.

The CDR3 region is CASSLDRGNTEAFF. The CDR3 DNA reads as TGTGCCAGCAGTTTAGACAGGGGGAACACTGAAGCTTTCTTT. The chain uses TRBV27 and TRBJ1-1; 8 bases fit TRBD1. After removal of 2 bases from V and 1 base from J, the junction contained 0 bases not matched to a gene. Germline values: CDR1 MNHEY, CDR2 SMNVEV (reference sequence). This CDR3 spans 14 amino acids.

J is TRBJ1-1 and V is TRBV19; TRBD1 aligns across 11 bases. This CDR3 has 16 amino acids. The V and J ends lost 8 bases and 6 bases, in that order; junction bases with no gene match: 14. CDR1 is LNHDA and CDR2 is SQIVND in the germline V gene (reference sequence). The CDR3 region is CASSEDRGLKGAEAFF. The CDR3 coding sequence is TGTGCCAGTTCCGAGGACAGGGGGCTCAAAGGCGCTGAAGCTTTCTTT.

The V and J genes are TRBV7-8 and TRBJ1-1; 10 bases fit TRBD1. The CDR3 loop spans 15 amino acids. Germline CDR1 reads SGHVS; CDR2 reads FQNEAQ. J was trimmed by 4 bases and V by 5 bases; bases with no gene match: 7. The CDR3 DNA follows: TGTGCCAGCAGCCCGCGACAGGGGGCGATCACTGAAGCTTTCTTT. Amino acid sequence: CASSPRQGAITEAFF.

This sequence joins TRBV5-1 and TRBJ2-5; tentative D call: TRBD1 (6 bases). Trimming took off 5 bases at V and 4 bases at J, with 12 bases between the two ends. CDR1 is SGHRS and CDR2 is YFSETQ in the germline V gene. The CDR3 spans 13 residues. CDR3 sequence reads: CASSSGARETQYF. The CDR3 DNA follows: TGCGCCAGCAGTTCAGGGGCTCGAGAGACCCAGTACTTC.

The genes are TRBV29-1 and TRBJ1-1, with 9 bases fitting TRBD1. The CDR3 runs to 13 residues. CDR1 is SQVTM and CDR2 is ANQGSEA in the germline V gene. With 6 bases clipped from V and 2 bases from J, the junction kept 4 bases outside the gene matches. CDR3 nucleotide sequence: TGCAGCGTAGCGACAGGGGGTAACACTGAAGCTTTCTTT. It is translated as CSVATGGNTEAFF.

This chain joins TRBV11-2 and TRBJ1-5; possibly TRBD1 for D (6 bases). Germline assignment: CDR1 SGHAT and CDR2 FQNNGV. This CDR3 has 13 amino acids. V was trimmed by 5 bases and J by 6 bases, leaving 11 bases between them. The CDR3 spells CASSIQGSQPQHF. CDR3 nucleotides: TGTGCCAGCAGCATACAGGGAAGTCAGCCCCAGCATTTT. Combining the CDR3 with reference TRBV11-2 and TRBJ1-5 gives the whole variable domain EAGVAQSPRYKIIEKRQSVAFWCNPISGHATLYWYQQILGQGPKLLIQFQNNGVVDDSQLPKDRFSAERLKGVDSTLKIQPAKLEDSAVYLCASSIQGSQPQHFGDGTRLSIL.

This chain uses TRBV25-1 with TRBJ2-1; 12 nucleotides match TRBD2. Germline loops: CDR1 MGHDK, CDR2 SYGVNS. Trimming cost V 4 bases and J 6 bases; bases outside gene matches: 7. The CDR3 consists of 16 residues. CDR3 bases: TGTGCCAGCAGTGTCCTGACTAGCGGGGGTCCCAATGAGCAGTTCTTC. Its translation is CASSVLTSGGPNEQFF. The variable domain in full, completed from reference TRBV25-1 and TRBJ2-1, reads EADIYQTPRYLVIGTGKKITLECSQTMGHDKMYWYQQDPGMELHLIHYSYGVNSTEKGDLSSESTVSRIRTEHFPLTLESARPSHTSQYLCASSVLTSGGPNEQFFGPGTRLTVL.

The chain uses TRBV7-2 and TRBJ2-7; possibly TRBD1 for D (5 bases). With 3 bases removed from V and 6 bases from J, the gap between germline ends came to 18 bases. The CDR3 sequence is 15 residues long. From germline, CDR1 is SGHTA and CDR2 FQGNSA. CDR3 loop: CASSFFWTSSPEQYF. The CDR3 DNA reads TGTGCCAGCAGCTTTTTTTGGACATCCTCTCCCGAGCAGTACTTC.

V is TRBV19 and J is TRBJ1-2, with 9 bases that match TRBD1. CDR1 is LNHDA and CDR2 is SQIVND in the germline V gene (reference sequence). J gave up 8 bases and V 0 bases, and 7 bases lay outside the gene matches. This CDR3 has 15 amino acids. CDR3 coding DNA: TGTGCCAGTAGTATAGACTGGACAGGGGATAGGGGCTACACCTTC. This gives the protein CASSIDWTGDRGYTF.

V and J are TRBV5-1 and TRBJ2-1, with unresolved D. Germline V gene data show CDR1 as SGHRS and CDR2 as YFSETQ. V was cut by 0 bases and J by 10 bases, with 14 bases left in between. The CDR3 loop spans 14 amino acids. Here the CDR3 reads CASSLDGSIGEQFF. As DNA, the CDR3 is TGCGCCAGCAGCTTGGACGGTAGCATAGGCGAGCAGTTCTTC.

This clone was seen only a few times. The chain couples TRBV5-8 to TRBJ2-7, with 8 bases identical to TRBD1. V lost 3 bases, J lost 0 bases, and 8 bases stayed unmatched. The CDR3 is 16 residues long. The germline V gene has CDR1 SGHTS and CDR2 YDEGEE. The CDR3 sequence: CASSSVNRGNSYEQYF. The CDR3 DNA is TGTGCCAGCAGCTCGGTTAACAGGGGGAACTCCTACGAGCAGTACTTC.

The chain uses TRBV4-3 and TRBJ1-4; D is uncertain. Looked up from germline, CDR1 is LGHNA and CDR2 is YSLEER. The CDR3 is made up of 16 amino acids. V was trimmed by 0 bases and J by 0 bases, leaving 8 bases between them. CDR3 region: CASSQDQVPTNEKLFF. The CDR3, as DNA: TGCGCCAGCAGCCAAGATCAGGTTCCAACTAATGAAAAACTGTTTTTT.

As concerns this clone: Sequence at one end of the junction differs from germline and may be a read error. The rearrangement uses TRBV30 and TRBJ1-5, with D possibly being TRBD1 (6 bases). CDR3 length: 15 amino acids. Per the germline V gene, CDR1 is GTSNPN and CDR2 is SVGIG (reference sequence). DNA for the CDR3: TGTGCCTGGAGCCGGGACAACTATAGCAATCAGCCCCAGAATTTT. This codes for CAWSRDNYSNQPQNF.

V and J are TRBV4-1 and TRBJ1-5; weak D call: TRBD1 (5 bases). CDR1 is MGHRA and CDR2 is YSYEKL in the germline V gene. CDR3 length equals 15 residues. Between the trimmed V and J ends, which lost 0 bases and 2 bases, there was a span of 8 bases. The CDR3 spells CASSQDPGRNQPQHF. The CDR3 DNA is TGCGCCAGCAGCCAAGATCCAGGGCGCAATCAGCCCCAGCATTTT.

The V call is TRBV6-1, the J call TRBJ2-7; D unresolved. Germline V CDR1 and CDR2: MNHNS, SASEGT. The CDR3 is 12 residues long. Trimming took off 4 bases at V and 2 bases at J, with 6 bases between the two ends. CDR3 sequence: CASSASTYEQYF. Written as DNA, the CDR3 is TGTGCCAGCAGTGCTTCTACCTACGAGCAGTACTTC.

The J gene is TRBJ1-3, the V gene TRBV2; D not certain. V was trimmed by 8 bases and J by 0 bases, leaving 5 bases between them. Germline CDR1 reads SNHLY; CDR2 reads FYNNEI. This CDR3 comprises 12 residues. CDR3 region: CASGTSGNTIYF. The CDR3 coding sequence is TGTGCCAGCGGCACCTCTGGAAACACCATATATTTT.

The chain links TRBV4-1 to TRBJ1-2; D gene uncertain. The CDR3 spans 15 residues. Trimming cost V 1 base and J 7 bases, with 16 bases left between them. Looked up from germline, CDR1 is MGHRA and CDR2 is YSYEKL. CDR3 sequence reads: CASSQGFEGARGYTF. CDR3 bases: TGCGCCAGCAGCCAAGGTTTTGAGGGCGCCCGTGGCTACACCTTC.

The chain recombines TRBV11-3 with TRBJ1-1; tentative D call: TRBD1 (5 bases). Germline-derived CDR1 and CDR2 are SGHNT and YENEEA. The CDR3 runs 15 residues. Trimming took 5 bases from V and 4 from J, leaving 17 bases between them. The CDR3 DNA is TGTGCCAGCAGCCCCGGGGCTAAGGGAGGCACTGAAGCTTTCTTT. Its protein is CASSPGAKGGTEAFF. Full variable domain (missing parts from reference TRBV11-3 and TRBJ1-1): EAGVVQSPRYKIIEKKQPVAFWCNPISGHNTLYWYLQNLGQGPELLIRYENEEAVDDSQLPKDRFSAERLKGVDSTLKIQPAELGDSAVYLCASSPGAKGGTEAFFGQGTRLTVV.

V gene TRBV30 combines with J gene TRBJ2-7; 10 nucleotides line up with TRBD2. Germline values: CDR1 GTSNPN, CDR2 SVGIG (reference sequence). The CDR3 spans 13 residues. After removal of 4 bases from V and 7 bases from J, the junction contained 7 bases not matched to a gene. CDR3 sequence (DNA): TGTGCCTGGAAGACTAGCGGGTGGAGAGAGCAGTACTTC. This translates into CAWKTSGWREQYF.

V and J are TRBV13 and TRBJ2-1; 11 bases are a match to TRBD2. The ends lost 5 bases at V and 3 bases at J; junction bases unmatched: 15. Germline values: CDR1 PRHDT, CDR2 FYEKMQ (reference sequence). The CDR3 runs 19 residues. The CDR3 protein is CASSRGGLAGGLGYNEQFF. CDR3 bases: TGTGCCAGCAGCCGGGGGGGGCTAGCGGGGGGCCTGGGCTACAATGAGCAGTTCTTC.